This T cell receptor (beta chain) was sequenced in a study of regulatory T cells in long-lasting Graves disease. Study-level information: It was over 5 years of antithyroid drugs, with positive TSH receptor antibodies, that meant persistent Graves' disease.

Germline CDR1 SQVTM, CDR2 ANQGSEA. V lost 6 bases to trimming and J lost 1 base, with 6 bases between them. The CDR3 runs to 12 residues. Whole-study results and caveats: Persistent disease samples used TRBV28, TRBJ1-2 and TRBJ2-5 preferentially.

According to the study, TCR beta libraries were built with iRepertoire HTBI primers and CDR3-region Arm-PCR. TCRdb ran MiXCR on the multiplex PCR reads and lists one entry per CDR3 protein. Among roughly 400,000 distinct CDR3 sequences listed, around a fifth were seen once. This clonotype was observed at least ten times. Its antigen remains unidentified. Time point described: persistent/refractory GD, antithyroid drugs over 5 years with positive TRAb. Preparation of the TCR library used RNA extracted from PBMCs. The sample consisted of peripheral blood mononuclear cells (PBMCs), taken when the disease was refractory, from a patient treated with antithyroid drugs. This clonotype originated in a female donor with Graves disease. V is TRBV29-1 and J is TRBJ2-2; the D is unclear. CDR3 region: CSVTLNTGELFF. The CDR3 nucleotides are TGCAGCGTCACCTTGAACACCGGGGAGCTGTTTTTT.